Below are 21 T cell receptor beta chains sequenced from a single sample in a study of shared clonotypes between healthy human individuals. The data were produced by immunoSEQ multiplex PCR, yet TCRdb's version contains in-frame clones alone and is incomplete. Of under 650,000 clones in the sample, about 96% were seen once. Sequencing was carried out using naive CD4+ T cells sorted from blood. Regarding subset: CD45RA+ positively selected. These receptors all stem from a woman aged 30 to 39 in good health.

The chain uses TRBV6-6 and TRBJ2-1, with 9 bases identical to TRBD1. After removal of 2 bases from V and 10 bases from J, the junction contained 12 bases not matched to a gene. Germline CDR1 is MNHNY and CDR2 is SVGAGI (reference sequence). The CDR3 loop spans 16 amino acids. This chain's CDR3 is CASSYAGTGPKKEQFF. In DNA, the CDR3 is TGTGCCAGCAGTTACGCCGGGACAGGGCCGAAGAAGGAGCAGTTCTTC.

The chain has TRBV30 and TRBJ2-4, with 9 positions matching TRBD2. The V gene end was trimmed by 0 bases and the J gene end by 1 base; junction bases not matched to a gene: 13. CDR3 length: 19 amino acids. The germline gives CDR1 GTSNPN, CDR2 SVGIG (reference sequence). This CDR3 reads CAWSVGLAGRLNAKNIQYF. Here the CDR3 DNA reads TGTGCCTGGAGTGTAGGCCTAGCGGGACGGTTAAATGCCAAAAACATTCAGTACTTC.

The chain links TRBV11-1 to TRBJ2-5; 7 bases agree with TRBD1. The trim removed 5 bases at V and 5 bases at J, leaving 11 bases unmatched. The CDR3 has 15 amino acids. From germline, CDR1 is SGHAT and CDR2 FQDESV (reference sequence). The CDR3 is CASSARTGVRETQYF. As DNA, the CDR3 is TGTGCCAGCAGCGCCCGGACAGGAGTGCGGGAGACCCAGTACTTC.

This clone showed up just once. The chain recombines TRBV11-2 with TRBJ2-1, with 9 positions matching TRBD2. The CDR3 contains 15 residues. V was clipped by 6 bases and J by 12 bases; unmatched bases: 15. Germline CDR1 and CDR2: SGHAT and FQNNGV. CDR3 sequence: CASSQTSGFGLGQFF. CDR3 DNA: TGTGCCAGCAGTCAAACTAGCGGGTTTGGTCTGGGGCAGTTCTTC.

Remarks on this clone: A junction boundary mismatches the germline segment, possibly from a read error. Other DNA sequences in the sample encode the same CDR3. The genes are TRBV10-3 and TRBJ2-7; TRBD2 matches 13 bases. There are 17 residues in the CDR3. Germline lookup yields CDR1 ENHRY and CDR2 SYGVKD. This chain's CDR3 is CAISATSGRQKAYEQYF. The CDR3 region has the DNA TGTGCCATCAGTGCGACTAGCGGGAGGCAGAAGGCTTACGAACAGTACTTC.

As concerns this clone: The same CDR3 arises from other DNA sequences in this sample as well. This chain uses TRBV27 with TRBJ1-5; 7 bases fit TRBD1. Trimming took 2 bases from V and 6 from J; bases not matched to a gene: 1. CDR1 is MNHEY, CDR2 SMNVEV, per germline (reference sequence). The CDR3 has 13 amino acids. The DNA for the CDR3 is TGTGCCAGCAGTTTACAGGGGGGTCAGCCCCAGCATTTT. Protein product: CASSLQGGQPQHF.

J is TRBJ2-7 and V is TRBV19; 13 bases match TRBD2. V shed 5 bases and J 1 base; nucleotides not matched to a gene: 8. The CDR3 sequence is 17 residues long. CDR1 and CDR2 from the germline V gene are LNHDA and SQIVND (reference sequence). The CDR3 loop is CASSLRLAGGSSYEQYF. The CDR3 nucleotides read TGTGCCAGTAGTTTACGACTAGCGGGAGGTTCATCCTACGAGCAGTACTTC.

The V and J genes are TRBV19 and TRBJ2-5, with 7 bases that match TRBD2. The end of the DNA fits TRBJ2-7 better, so the J call may be wrong. CDR1 and CDR2 from the germline V gene are LNHDA and SQIVND (reference sequence). The CDR3 covers 14 residues. DNA for the CDR3: TGTGCCAGTAGAAGGTCGCCGGGAGGCTACGAGCAGTACTTC. Encoded protein: CASRRSPGGYEQYF.

The CDR3 nucleotides read TGTGCCACCAGCAGAGATTACAGAAATTCACCCCTCCACTTT. This sequence encodes CATSRDYRNSPLHF. This rearrangement joins TRBV15 to TRBJ1-6; D remains ambiguous. V was cut by 0 bases and J by 7 bases, with 7 bases left in between. Germline CDR1 LNHNV, CDR2 YYDKDF (reference sequence). There are 14 residues in the CDR3.

The chain links TRBV27 to TRBJ2-7; 10 nucleotides agree with TRBD1. The length of the CDR3 is 16 residues. Germline V gene sequence: CDR1 MNHEY, CDR2 SMNVEV (reference sequence). V gave up 5 bases and J gave up 3 bases; unmatched junction bases: 10. This CDR3 reads CASSPTRDRGIYEQYF. The CDR3 nucleotides are TGTGCCAGCAGTCCTACCCGGGACAGGGGCATCTACGAGCAGTACTTC.

V gene TRBV27 combines with J gene TRBJ2-1; perhaps TRBD1 as D (6 bases). Germline CDR1 is MNHEY and CDR2 is SMNVEV (reference sequence). CDR3 length: 16 residues. Trimming removed 0 bases from V and 9 bases from J, with 18 bases in between. The CDR3 protein is CASSLSGTPPPGEQFF. CDR3 DNA: TGTGCCAGCAGTTTATCGGGGACACCCCCACCAGGTGAGCAGTTCTTC.

The chain has TRBV2 and TRBJ1-1, with D tentatively TRBD1 (5 bases). The CDR3 is 15 amino acids. Trimming shortened V by 5 bases and J by 1 base, and 14 bases separated the two germline ends. CDR1 is SNHLY and CDR2 is FYNNEI in the germline V gene. The CDR3 DNA reads as TGTGCCAGCAGTCATGGGACCCTGGGGAACACTGAAGCTTTCTTT. Translated, it gives CASSHGTLGNTEAFF. The full variable domain, rest sourced from reference TRBV2 and TRBJ1-1, is EPEVTQTPSHQVTQMGQEVILRCVPISNHLYFYWYRQILGQKVEFLVSFYNNEISEKSEIFDDQFSVERPDGSNFTLKIRSTKLEDSAMYFCASSHGTLGNTEAFFGQGTRLTVV.

The chain carries TRBV18 and TRBJ1-2, with TRBD1 matching over 7 bases. J gave up 4 bases and V 3 bases, and 8 bases lay outside the gene matches. CDR1 and CDR2 from the germline V gene are KGHSH and LQKENI. This CDR3 is 15 amino acids long. CDR3 sequence reads: CASSPPGQKFYGYTF. CDR3 sequence (DNA): TGTGCCAGCTCACCGCCGGGACAGAAATTCTATGGCTACACCTTC.

This sequence joins TRBV7-9 and TRBJ2-3; 9 bases align to TRBD2. This CDR3 spans 16 amino acids. The germline V gene has CDR1 SEHNR and CDR2 FQNEAQ (reference sequence). V dropped 5 bases and J dropped 4; count of bases not matched to a gene: 10. DNA for the CDR3: TGTGCCAGCAGCAGACGGTATAGCGGGAGTTCAGATACGCAGTATTTT. Residues: CASSRRYSGSSDTQYF.

The chain has TRBV19 and TRBJ2-3, with D possibly being TRBD2 (7 bases). V lost 4 bases and J 6 bases, leaving 14 bases between the germline ends. There are 14 residues in the CDR3. Germline values: CDR1 LNHDA, CDR2 SQIVND (reference sequence). The CDR3 sequence: CASSNPGGEDTQYF. The CDR3 region has the DNA TGTGCCAGTAGTAACCCGGGGGGCGAGGATACGCAGTATTTT. The full variable domain, in which reference TRBV19 and TRBJ2-3 provide the parts outside the CDR3, is DGGITQSPKYLFRKEGQNVTLSCEQNLNHDAMYWYRQDPGQGLRLIYYSQIVNDFQKGDIAEGYSVSREKKESFPLTVTSAQKNPTAFYLCASSNPGGEDTQYFGPGTRLTVL.

V gene TRBV13 combines with J gene TRBJ2-7; TRBD2 agrees at 8 bases. In germline, CDR1 is PRHDT, CDR2 FYEKMQ (reference sequence). V was clipped by 2 bases and J by 4 bases; unmatched bases: 7. The CDR3 is made up of 15 amino acids. CDR3 nucleotide sequence: TGTGCCAGCAGCTTAACGGGAGGGCGGAGGTACGAGCAGTACTTC. Amino acid sequence: CASSLTGGRRYEQYF. The whole variable domain, remainder taken from reference TRBV13 and TRBJ2-7, is AAGVIQSPRHLIKEKRETATLKCYPIPRHDTVYWYQQGPGQDPQFLISFYEKMQSDKGSIPDRFSAQQFSDYHSELNMSSLELGDSALYFCASSLTGGRRYEQYFGPGTRLTVT.

This clone was counted a single time. This sequence joins TRBV6-6 and TRBJ2-1; 12 bases align to TRBD2. Germline V lookup: CDR1 MNHNY, CDR2 SVGAGI (reference sequence). Trimming took 6 bases from V and 4 from J; bases not matched to a gene: 7. The CDR3 is 16 residues long. In nucleotides, the CDR3 is TGTGCCAGCAGGTCCGGACTAGCGGGAACTTACAATGAGCAGTTCTTC. Its translation is CASRSGLAGTYNEQFF.

With respect to this clone: Within the sample, other DNA sequences also encode this same CDR3. The V gene is TRBV6-5, the J gene TRBJ1-4; the match to TRBD1 covers 7 bases. The V segment lost 5 bases and the J segment 8 bases; nucleotides outside the gene matches: 8. Germline assignment: CDR1 MNHEY and CDR2 SVGAGI. The CDR3 runs to 14 residues. The CDR3 reads CASSLTGVGEKLFF. Here the CDR3 DNA reads TGTGCCAGCAGTCTCACAGGGGTTGGAGAAAAACTGTTTTTT.

The chain employs TRBV10-3 and TRBJ2-7; D ambiguous. Trimming cost V 0 bases and J 1 base, with 10 bases left between them. From germline, CDR1 is ENHRY and CDR2 SYGVKD. The CDR3 sequence is 15 residues long. CDR3 residues: CAISESTVMSYEQYF. The CDR3 DNA follows: TGTGCCATCAGTGAGTCGACCGTAATGTCCTACGAGCAGTACTTC.

The chain is built from TRBV6-1 and TRBJ2-1; tentatively, D is TRBD1 (6 bases). The V and J ends lost 2 bases and 0 bases respectively, with 14 bases between them. Germline lookup yields CDR1 MNHNS and CDR2 SASEGT. There are 17 residues in the CDR3. DNA of the CDR3: TGTGCCAGCAGTGAATCTGGACAGTCGAGCTCCTACAATGAGCAGTTCTTC. Residues: CASSESGQSSSYNEQFF.

The rearrangement joins TRBV6-6 to TRBJ2-7, with D perhaps matching TRBD1 (5 bases). CDR1 is MNHNY and CDR2 is SVGAGI in the germline V gene (reference sequence). V dropped 8 bases and J dropped 3 bases, with 14 bases sitting between them. This CDR3 has 13 residues. This CDR3 reads CASGPTDNYEQYF. CDR3 nucleotide sequence: TGTGCCAGCGGCCCTACGGACAACTACGAGCAGTACTTC.